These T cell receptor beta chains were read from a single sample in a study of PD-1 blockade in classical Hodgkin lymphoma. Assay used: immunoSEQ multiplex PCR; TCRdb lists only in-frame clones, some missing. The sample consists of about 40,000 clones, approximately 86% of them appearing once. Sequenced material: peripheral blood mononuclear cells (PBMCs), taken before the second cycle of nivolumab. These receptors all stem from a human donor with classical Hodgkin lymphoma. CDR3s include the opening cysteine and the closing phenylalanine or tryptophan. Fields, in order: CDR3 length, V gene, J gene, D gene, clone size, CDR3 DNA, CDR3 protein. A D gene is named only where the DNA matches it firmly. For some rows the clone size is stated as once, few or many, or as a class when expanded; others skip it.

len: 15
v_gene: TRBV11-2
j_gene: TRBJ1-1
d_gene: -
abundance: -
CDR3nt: TGTGCCAGCAGCTTAGTTACACCCATGAACACTGAAGCTTTCTTT
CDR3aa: CASSLVTPMNTEAFF

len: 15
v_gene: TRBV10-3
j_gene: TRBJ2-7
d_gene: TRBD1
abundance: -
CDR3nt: TGTGCCATCAGTTGGACCGGGACAGGGGGTAACGAGCAGTACTTC
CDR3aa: CAISWTGTGGNEQYF

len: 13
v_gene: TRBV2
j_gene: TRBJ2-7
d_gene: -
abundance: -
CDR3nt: TGTGCCAGCACCCGGACCTCGGCCCGCGAGCAGTACTTC
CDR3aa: CASTRTSAREQYF

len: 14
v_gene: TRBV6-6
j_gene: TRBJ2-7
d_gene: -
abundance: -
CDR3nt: TGTGCCAGCAGTAGGGGACTTTCTGACTACGAGCAGTACTTC
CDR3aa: CASSRGLSDYEQYF

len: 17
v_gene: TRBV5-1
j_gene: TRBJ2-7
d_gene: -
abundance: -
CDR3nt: TGCGCCAGCAGCTTGGCCTTCTCGAGGGAGAGCTCCTACGAGCAGTACTTC
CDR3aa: CASSLAFSRESSYEQYF

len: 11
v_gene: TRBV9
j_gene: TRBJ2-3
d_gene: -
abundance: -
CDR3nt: TGTGCCAGCAGTCAAGCGGATACGCAGTATTTT
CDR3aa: CASSQADTQYF

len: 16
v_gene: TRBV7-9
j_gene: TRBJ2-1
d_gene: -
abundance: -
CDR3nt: TGTGCCAGCAGCTCCCTTGGCGGAAATTCCTACAATGAGCAGTTCTTC
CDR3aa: CASSSLGGNSYNEQFF

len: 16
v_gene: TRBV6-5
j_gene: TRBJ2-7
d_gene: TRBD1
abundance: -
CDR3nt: TGTGCCAGCAGTTACCCCGGGACAGGAACTTCCTACGAGCAGTACTTC
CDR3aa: CASSYPGTGTSYEQYF

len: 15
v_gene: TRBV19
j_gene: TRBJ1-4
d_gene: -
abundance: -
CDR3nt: TGTGCCAGTAGTATCGACAGAACGCGAGCGGGAAAACTGTTTTTT
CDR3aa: CASSIDRTRAGKLFF

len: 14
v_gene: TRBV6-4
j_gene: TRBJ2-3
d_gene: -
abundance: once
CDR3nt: TGTGCCAGCAGTGACAGACTCAGCACAGATACGCAGTATTTT
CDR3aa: CASSDRLSTDTQYF

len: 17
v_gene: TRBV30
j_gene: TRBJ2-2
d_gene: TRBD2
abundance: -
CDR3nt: TGTGCCTGGCCTAAAACTAGCGGGAGATCCGGCACCGGGGAGCTGTTTTTT
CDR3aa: CAWPKTSGRSGTGELFF

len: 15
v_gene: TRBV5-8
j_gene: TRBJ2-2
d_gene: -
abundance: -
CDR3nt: TGTGCCAGCAGCTTGGCGGCAGGGGGGACCGGGGAGCTGTTTTTT
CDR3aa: CASSLAAGGTGELFF

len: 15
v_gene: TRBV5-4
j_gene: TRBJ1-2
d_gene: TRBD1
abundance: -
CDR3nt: TGTGCCAGCAGGGCGGGACAGCCCTTCGGAGGAGGCTACACCTTC
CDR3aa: CASRAGQPFGGGYTF

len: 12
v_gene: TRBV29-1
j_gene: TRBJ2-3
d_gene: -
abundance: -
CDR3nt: TGCAGCGTTGCTAGGACGACAGATACGCAGTATTTT
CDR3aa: CSVARTTDTQYF

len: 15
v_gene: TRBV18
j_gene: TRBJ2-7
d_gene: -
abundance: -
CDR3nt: TGTGCCAGCTCCCCAAGCCCGGGAACCACCTACGAGCAGTACTTC
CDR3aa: CASSPSPGTTYEQYF